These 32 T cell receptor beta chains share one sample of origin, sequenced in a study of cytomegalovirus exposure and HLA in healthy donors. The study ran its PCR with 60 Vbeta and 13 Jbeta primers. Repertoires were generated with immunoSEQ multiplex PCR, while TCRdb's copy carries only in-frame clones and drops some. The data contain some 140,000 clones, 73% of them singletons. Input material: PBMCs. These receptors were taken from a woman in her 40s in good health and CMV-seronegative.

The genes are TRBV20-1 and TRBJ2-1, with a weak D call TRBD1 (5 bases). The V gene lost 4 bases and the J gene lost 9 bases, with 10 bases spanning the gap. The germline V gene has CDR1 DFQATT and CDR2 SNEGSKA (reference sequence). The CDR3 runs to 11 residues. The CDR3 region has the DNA TGCAGTGCTACCCGAAGGGGTGAGCAGTTCTTC. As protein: CSATRRGEQFF.

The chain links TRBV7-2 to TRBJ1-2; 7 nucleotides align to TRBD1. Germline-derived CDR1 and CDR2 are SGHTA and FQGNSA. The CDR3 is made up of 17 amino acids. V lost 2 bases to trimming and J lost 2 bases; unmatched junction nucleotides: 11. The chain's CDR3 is CASSLKGGVSGNYGYTF. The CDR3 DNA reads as TGTGCCAGCAGCTTAAAAGGGGGCGTAAGCGGAAACTATGGCTACACCTTC.

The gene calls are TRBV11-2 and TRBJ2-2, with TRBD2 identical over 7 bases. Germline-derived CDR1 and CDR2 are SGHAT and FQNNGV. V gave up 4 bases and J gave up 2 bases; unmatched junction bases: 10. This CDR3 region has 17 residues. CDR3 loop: CASSSLSGTINTGELFF. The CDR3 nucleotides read TGTGCCAGCAGCTCCCTTTCCGGGACTATAAACACCGGGGAGCTGTTTTTT.

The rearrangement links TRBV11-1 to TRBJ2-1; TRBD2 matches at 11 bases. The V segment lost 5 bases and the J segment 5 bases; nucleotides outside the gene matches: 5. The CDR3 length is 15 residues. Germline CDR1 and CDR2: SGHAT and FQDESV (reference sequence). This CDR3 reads CASSTPTSGDNEQFF. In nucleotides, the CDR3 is TGTGCCAGCAGCACCCCGACTAGCGGGGACAATGAGCAGTTCTTC.

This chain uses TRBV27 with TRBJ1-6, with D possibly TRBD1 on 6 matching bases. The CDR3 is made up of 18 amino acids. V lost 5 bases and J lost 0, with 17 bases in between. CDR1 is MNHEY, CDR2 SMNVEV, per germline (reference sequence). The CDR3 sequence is CASSPGQSHSSYNSPLHF. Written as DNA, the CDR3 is TGTGCCAGCAGTCCAGGACAGAGCCATAGCTCCTATAATTCACCCCTCCACTTT.

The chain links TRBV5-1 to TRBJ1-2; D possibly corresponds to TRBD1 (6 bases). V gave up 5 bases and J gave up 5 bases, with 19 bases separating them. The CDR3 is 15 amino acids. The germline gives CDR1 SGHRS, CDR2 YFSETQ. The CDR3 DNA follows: TGCGCCAGCAGGGGAGGGGGGGTCCCTCCTTATGGCTACACCTTC. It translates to CASRGGGVPPYGYTF.

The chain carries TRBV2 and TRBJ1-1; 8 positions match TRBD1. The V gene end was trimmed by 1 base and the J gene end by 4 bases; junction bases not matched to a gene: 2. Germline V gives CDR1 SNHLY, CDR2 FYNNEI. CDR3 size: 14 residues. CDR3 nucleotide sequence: TGTGCCAGCAGTGAAGACAGGGGGGTCACTGAAGCTTTCTTT. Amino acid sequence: CASSEDRGVTEAFF.

The chain's CDR3 is CASSLEKAGGEAFF. CDR3 DNA sequence: TGTGCCAGCAGCTTGGAAAAAGCGGGGGGTGAAGCTTTCTTT. The chain uses TRBV5-5 and TRBJ1-1, with a tentative D call TRBD1 (5 bases). Germline V gene lookup returns CDR1 SGHKS and CDR2 YYEKEE (reference sequence). The V end was cut by 0 bases, the J end by 7 bases, with 13 bases between. CDR3 length: 14 amino acids.

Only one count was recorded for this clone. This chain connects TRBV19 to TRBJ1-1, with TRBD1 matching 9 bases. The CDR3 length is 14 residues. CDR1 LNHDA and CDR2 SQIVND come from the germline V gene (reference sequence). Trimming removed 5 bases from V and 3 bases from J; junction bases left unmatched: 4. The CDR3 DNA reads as TGTGCCAGTAGTGACCGGGACAGGGACACTGAAGCTTTCTTT. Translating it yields CASSDRDRDTEAFF.

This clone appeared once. The CDR3 DNA sequence: TGTGCCAGCAGCGTAGACCGGGACAGCTATGGCTACACCTTC. It is translated as CASSVDRDSYGYTF. J is TRBJ1-2 and V is TRBV9; the match to TRBD1 covers 7 bases. The germline gives CDR1 SGDLS, CDR2 YYNGEE. V was pared by 0 bases and J by 4 bases, with 3 bases of the junction left unmatched. The CDR3 is 14 amino acids.

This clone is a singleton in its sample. The DNA of the CDR3 is TGTGCCAGCAGCTATGGGCTTCTGAACACTGAAGCTTTCTTT. Residues: CASSYGLLNTEAFF. The chain employs TRBV7-3 and TRBJ1-1; D is unresolved. Deletions cut 4 bases from V and 0 bases from J, with 9 bases between. The CDR3 totals 14 residues. The germline V gene has CDR1 SGHTA and CDR2 FQGTGA.

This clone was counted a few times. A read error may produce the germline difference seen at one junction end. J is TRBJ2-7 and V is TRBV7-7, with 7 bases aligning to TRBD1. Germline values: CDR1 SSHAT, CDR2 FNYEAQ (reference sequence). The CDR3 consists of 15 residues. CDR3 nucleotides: TGTGCTAGCAGCCTAGGGGCAGGGGGTCCCTACGAGCAGTACTTC. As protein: CASSLGAGGPYEQYF.

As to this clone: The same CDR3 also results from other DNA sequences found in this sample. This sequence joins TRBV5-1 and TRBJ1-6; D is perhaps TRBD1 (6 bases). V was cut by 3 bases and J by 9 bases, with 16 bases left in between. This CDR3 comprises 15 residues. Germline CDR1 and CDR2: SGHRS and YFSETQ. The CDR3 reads CASSSKGQGGSPLHF. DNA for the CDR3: TGCGCCAGCAGCTCTAAGGGGCAAGGGGGTTCACCCCTCCACTTT.

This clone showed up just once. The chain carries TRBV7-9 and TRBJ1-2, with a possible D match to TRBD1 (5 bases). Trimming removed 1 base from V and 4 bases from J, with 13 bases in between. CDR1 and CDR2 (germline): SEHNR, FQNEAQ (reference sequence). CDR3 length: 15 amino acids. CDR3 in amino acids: CASSLGTPDIYGYTF. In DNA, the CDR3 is TGTGCCAGCAGCTTAGGGACACCTGATATCTATGGCTACACCTTC.

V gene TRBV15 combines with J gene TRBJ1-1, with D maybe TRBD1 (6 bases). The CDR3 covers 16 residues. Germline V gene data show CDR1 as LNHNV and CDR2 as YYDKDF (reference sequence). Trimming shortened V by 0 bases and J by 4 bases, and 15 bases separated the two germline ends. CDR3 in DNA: TGTGCCACCAGCAGAGATAGGCAGAGGGGGGGCACTGAAGCTTTCTTT. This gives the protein CATSRDRQRGGTEAFF.

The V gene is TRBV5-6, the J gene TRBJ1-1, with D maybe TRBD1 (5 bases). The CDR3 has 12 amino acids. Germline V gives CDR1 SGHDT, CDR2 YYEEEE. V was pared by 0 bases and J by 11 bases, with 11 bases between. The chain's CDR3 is CASSLGTRRAFF. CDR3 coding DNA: TGTGCCAGCAGCTTGGGGACACGTAGGGCTTTCTTT.

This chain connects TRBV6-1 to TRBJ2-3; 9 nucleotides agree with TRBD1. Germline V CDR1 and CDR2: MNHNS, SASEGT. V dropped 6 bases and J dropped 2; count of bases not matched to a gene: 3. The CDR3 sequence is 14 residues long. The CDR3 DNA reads TGTGCCAGCAGGGACAGGGGTTACACAGATACGCAGTATTTT. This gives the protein CASRDRGYTDTQYF.

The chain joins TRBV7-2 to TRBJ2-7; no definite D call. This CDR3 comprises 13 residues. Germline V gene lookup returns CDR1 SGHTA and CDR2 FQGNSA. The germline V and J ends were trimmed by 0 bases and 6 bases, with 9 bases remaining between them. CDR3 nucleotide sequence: TGTGCCAGCAGCTTAGCGGCCCAGGCCGAGCAGTACGTC. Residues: CASSLAAQAEQYV.

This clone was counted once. CDR3 sequence: CASSGGGFLTDTQYF. The DNA for the CDR3 is TGTGCCAGCAGCGGGGGGGGCTTTTTGACAGATACGCAGTATTTT. The V call is TRBV5-4, the J call TRBJ2-3, with a possible D match to TRBD2 (7 bases). The CDR3 loop spans 15 amino acids. The ends were cut back, 4 bases at V and 3 bases at J, with 15 bases in the middle. The germline V gene has CDR1 SGHNT and CDR2 YYREEE (reference sequence).

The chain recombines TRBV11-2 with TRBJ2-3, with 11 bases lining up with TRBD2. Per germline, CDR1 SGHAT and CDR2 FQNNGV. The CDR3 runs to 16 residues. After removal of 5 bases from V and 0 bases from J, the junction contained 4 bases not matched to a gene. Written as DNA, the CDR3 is TGTGCCAGCAGCGTTAGCGGGGGGGCTAGCACAGATACGCAGTATTTT. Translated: CASSVSGGASTDTQYF.

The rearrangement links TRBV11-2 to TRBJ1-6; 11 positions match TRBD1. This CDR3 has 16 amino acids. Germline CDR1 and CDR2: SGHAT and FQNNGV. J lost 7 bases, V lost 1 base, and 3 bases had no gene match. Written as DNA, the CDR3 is TGTGCCAGCAGCTTAGGGACAGGGGGCTTCAATTCACCCCTCCACTTT. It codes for CASSLGTGGFNSPLHF.

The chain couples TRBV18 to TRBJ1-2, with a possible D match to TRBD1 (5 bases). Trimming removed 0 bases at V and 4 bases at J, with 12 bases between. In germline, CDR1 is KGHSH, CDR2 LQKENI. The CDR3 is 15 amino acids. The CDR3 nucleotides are TGTGCCAGCTCACCACCTCCGGGGACTACCTATGGCTACACCTTC. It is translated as CASSPPPGTTYGYTF.

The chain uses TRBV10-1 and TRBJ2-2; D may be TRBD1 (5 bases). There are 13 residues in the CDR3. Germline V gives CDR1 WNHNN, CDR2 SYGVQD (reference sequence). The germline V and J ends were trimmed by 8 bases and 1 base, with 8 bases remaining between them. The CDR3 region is CASGAQNTGELFF. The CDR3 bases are TGCGCCAGCGGGGCCCAGAACACCGGGGAGCTGTTTTTT.

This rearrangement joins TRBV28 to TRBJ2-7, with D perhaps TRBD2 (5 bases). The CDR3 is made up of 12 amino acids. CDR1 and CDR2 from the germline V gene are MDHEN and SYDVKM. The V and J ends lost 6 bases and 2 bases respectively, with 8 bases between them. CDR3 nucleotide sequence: TGTGCCAGCAGGAGGGCGGCCTACGAGCAGTACGTC. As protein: CASRRAAYEQYV.

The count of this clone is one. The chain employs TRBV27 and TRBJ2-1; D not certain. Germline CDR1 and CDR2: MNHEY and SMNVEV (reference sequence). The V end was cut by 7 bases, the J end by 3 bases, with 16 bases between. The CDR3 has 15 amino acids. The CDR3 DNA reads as TGTGCCAGCACCCCCGTAGTAACCCTCTACAATGAGCAGTTCTTC. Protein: CASTPVVTLYNEQFF.

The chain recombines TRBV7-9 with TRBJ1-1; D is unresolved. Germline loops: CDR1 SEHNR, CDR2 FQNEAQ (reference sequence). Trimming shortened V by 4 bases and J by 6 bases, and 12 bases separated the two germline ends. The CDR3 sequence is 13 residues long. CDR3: CASSYIHGAEAFF. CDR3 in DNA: TGTGCCAGCAGCTACATTCACGGGGCTGAAGCTTTCTTT. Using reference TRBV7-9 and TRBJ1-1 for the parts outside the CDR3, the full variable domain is DTGVSQNPRHKITKRGQNVTFRCDPISEHNRLYWYRQTLGQGPEFLTYFQNEAQLEKSRLLSDRFSAERPKGSFSTLEIQRTEQGDSAMYLCASSYIHGAEAFFGQGTRLTVV.

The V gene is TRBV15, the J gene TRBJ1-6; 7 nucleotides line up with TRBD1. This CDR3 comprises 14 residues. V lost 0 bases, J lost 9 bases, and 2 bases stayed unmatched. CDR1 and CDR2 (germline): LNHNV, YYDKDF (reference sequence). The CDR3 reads CATSREQGISPLHF. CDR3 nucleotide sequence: TGTGCCACCAGCAGAGAACAGGGGATTTCACCCCTCCACTTT.

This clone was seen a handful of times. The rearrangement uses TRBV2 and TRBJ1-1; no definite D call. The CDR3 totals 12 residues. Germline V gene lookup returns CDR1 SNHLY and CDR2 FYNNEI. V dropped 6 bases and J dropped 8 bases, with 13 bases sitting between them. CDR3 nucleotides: TGTGCCAGCAGGACTCCGGGTGGGGAAGCTTTCTTT. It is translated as CASRTPGGEAFF.

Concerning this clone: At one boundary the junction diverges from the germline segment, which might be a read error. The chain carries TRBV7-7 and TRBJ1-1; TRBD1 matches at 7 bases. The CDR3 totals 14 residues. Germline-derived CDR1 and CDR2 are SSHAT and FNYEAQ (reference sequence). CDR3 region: CASSPGQADTEAFF. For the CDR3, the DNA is TGTGCTAGCAGCCCCGGACAGGCAGACACTGAAGCTTTCTTT.

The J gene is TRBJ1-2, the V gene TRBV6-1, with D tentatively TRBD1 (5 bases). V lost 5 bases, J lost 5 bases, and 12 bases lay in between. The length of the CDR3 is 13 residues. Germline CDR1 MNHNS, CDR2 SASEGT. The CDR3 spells CASSYGGNYGYTF. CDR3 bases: TGTGCCAGCAGTTATGGGGGGAATTATGGCTACACCTTC.

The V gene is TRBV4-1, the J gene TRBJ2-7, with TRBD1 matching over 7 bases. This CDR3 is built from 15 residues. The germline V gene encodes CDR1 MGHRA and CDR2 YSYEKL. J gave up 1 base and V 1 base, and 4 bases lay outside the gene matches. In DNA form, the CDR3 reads TGCGCCAGCAGCCAAGTAACAGGGGCTTCCTACGAGCAGTACGTC. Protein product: CASSQVTGASYEQYV.

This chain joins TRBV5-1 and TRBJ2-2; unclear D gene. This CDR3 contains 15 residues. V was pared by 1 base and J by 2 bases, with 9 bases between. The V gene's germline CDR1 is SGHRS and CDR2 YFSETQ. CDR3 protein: CASSLLQHNTGELFF. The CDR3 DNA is TGCGCCAGCAGCTTGCTACAGCACAACACCGGGGAGCTGTTTTTT.